These T cell receptor beta chains were read from a single sample in a study of cytomegalovirus exposure and HLA in healthy donors. Assay: immunoSEQ multiplex PCR; the TCRdb copy retains only in-frame clones and omits some. In all, the sample yields about 65,000 clones. The sequenced material came from PBMCs. Receptors were obtained from a boy between 10 and 17 years old in good health and CMV-seronegative. The CDR3 runs from the conserved cysteine through the conserved F or W. D genes are given only for firm matches.

V gene	D gene	J gene	CDR3 protein	CDR3 DNA
TRBV9	NA	TRBJ2-5	CASSREETQYF	TGTGCCAGCAGCAGAGAAGAGACCCAGTACTTC
TRBV7-2	NA	TRBJ2-5	CASSLAVRAGAQYF	TGTGCCAGCAGCTTAGCAGTGCGGGCCGGCGCCCAGTACTTC
TRBV5-5	NA	TRBJ2-5	CASSLTALFRETQYF	TGTGCCAGCAGCTTGACAGCCTTGTTTCGAGAGACCCAGTACTTC
TRBV30	TRBD2	TRBJ2-7	CAWSSAGGPLEQYF	TGTGCCTGGAGTTCGGCGGGAGGGCCTCTTGAGCAGTACTTC
TRBV27	NA	TRBJ2-3	CASSYVTGDTDTQYF	TGTGCCAGCAGTTACGTGACAGGCGATACAGATACGCAGTATTTT
TRBV2	TRBD2	TRBJ2-7	CASTGGGRAQYEQYF	TGTGCCAGCACCGGGGGGGGGAGGGCCCAGTACGAGCAGTACTTC
TRBV10-3	NA	TRBJ1-2	CAIAVETATFNGYTF	TGTGCCATCGCCGTTGAAACAGCAACCTTTAATGGCTACACCTTC
TRBV7-2	NA	TRBJ1-2	CASSLRGTGIYGYTF	TGTGCCAGCAGCTTAAGAGGTACGGGGATCTATGGCTACACCTTC
TRBV29-1	NA	TRBJ2-1	CSVERTRGEQFF	TGCAGCGTTGAGAGAACAAGAGGTGAGCAGTTCTTC
TRBV7-2	NA	TRBJ1-1	CASSPQSQGTEAFF	TGTGCCAGCAGCCCGCAGTCTCAGGGCACTGAAGCTTTCTTT
TRBV15	TRBD1	TRBJ1-1	CATSRNRGGHTEAFF	TGTGCCACCAGCAGGAACAGGGGTGGGCACACTGAAGCTTTCTTT
TRBV11-2	NA	TRBJ2-2	CASSRLTGNTGELFF	TGTGCCAGCAGCCGACTGACAGGGAACACCGGGGAGCTGTTTTTT